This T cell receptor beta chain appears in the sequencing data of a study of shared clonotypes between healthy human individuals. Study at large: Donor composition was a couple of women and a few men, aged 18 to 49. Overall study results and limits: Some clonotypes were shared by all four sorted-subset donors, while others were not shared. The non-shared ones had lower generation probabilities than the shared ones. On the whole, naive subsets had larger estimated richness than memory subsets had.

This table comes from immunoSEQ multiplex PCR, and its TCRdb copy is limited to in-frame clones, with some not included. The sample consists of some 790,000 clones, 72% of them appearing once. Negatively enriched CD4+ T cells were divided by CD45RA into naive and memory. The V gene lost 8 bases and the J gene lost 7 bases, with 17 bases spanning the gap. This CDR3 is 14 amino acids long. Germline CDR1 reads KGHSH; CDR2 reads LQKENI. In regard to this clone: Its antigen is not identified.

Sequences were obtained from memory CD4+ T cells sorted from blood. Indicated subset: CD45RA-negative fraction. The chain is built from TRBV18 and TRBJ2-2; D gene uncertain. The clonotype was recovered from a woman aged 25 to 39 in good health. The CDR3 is CASTQSMRSGELFF. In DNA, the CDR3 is TGTGCCAGCACCCAGAGCATGAGAAGCGGGGAGCTGTTTTTT.